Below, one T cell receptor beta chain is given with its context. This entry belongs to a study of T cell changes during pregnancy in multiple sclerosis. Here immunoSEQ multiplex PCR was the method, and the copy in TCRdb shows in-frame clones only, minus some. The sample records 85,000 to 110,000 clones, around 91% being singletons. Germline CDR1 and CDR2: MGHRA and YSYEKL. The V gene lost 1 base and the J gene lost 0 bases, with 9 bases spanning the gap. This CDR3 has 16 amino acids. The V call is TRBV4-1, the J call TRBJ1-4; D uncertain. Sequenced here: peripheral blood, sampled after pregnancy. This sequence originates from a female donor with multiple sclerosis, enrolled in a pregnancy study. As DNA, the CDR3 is TGCGCCAGCAGCCAAGGGGCCCACCCAACTAATGAAAAACTGTTTTTT. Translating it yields CASSQGAHPTNEKLFF.